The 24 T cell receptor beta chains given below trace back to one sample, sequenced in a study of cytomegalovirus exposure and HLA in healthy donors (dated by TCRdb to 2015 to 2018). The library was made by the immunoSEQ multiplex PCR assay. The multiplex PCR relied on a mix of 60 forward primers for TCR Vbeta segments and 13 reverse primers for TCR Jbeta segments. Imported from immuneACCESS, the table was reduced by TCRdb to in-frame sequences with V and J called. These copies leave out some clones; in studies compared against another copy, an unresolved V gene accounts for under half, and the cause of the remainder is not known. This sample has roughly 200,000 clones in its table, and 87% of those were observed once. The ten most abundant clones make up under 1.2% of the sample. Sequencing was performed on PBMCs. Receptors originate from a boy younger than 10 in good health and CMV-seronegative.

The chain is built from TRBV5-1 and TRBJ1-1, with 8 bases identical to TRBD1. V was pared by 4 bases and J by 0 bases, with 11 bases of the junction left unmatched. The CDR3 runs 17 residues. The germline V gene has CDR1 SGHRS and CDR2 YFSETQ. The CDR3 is CASSKVTGGIMNTEAFF. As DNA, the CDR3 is TGCGCCAGCAGCAAAGTCACAGGGGGGATTATGAACACTGAAGCTTTCTTT.

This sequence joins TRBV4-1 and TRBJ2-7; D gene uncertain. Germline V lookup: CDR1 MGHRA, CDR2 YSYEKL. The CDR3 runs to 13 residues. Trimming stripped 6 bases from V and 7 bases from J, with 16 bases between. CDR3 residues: CASSELPMEEQYF. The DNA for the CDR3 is TGCGCCAGCAGTGAACTGCCAATGGAGGAGCAGTACTTC.

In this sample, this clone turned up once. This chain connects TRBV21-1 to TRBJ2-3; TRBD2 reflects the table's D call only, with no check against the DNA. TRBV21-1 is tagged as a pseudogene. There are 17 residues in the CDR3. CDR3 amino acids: CASSKHWSRGGTDTQYF. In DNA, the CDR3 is TGTGCCAGCAGCAAGCATTGGTCGCGGGGAGGCACAGATACGCAGTATTTT.

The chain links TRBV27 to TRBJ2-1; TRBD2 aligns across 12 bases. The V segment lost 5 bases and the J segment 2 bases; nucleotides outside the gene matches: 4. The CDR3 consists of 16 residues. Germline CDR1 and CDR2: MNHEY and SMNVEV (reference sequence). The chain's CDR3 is CASSPLAGGAYNEQFF. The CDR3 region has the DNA TGTGCCAGCAGTCCTCTAGCGGGAGGGGCCTACAATGAGCAGTTCTTC.

The CDR3 loop is CASRNSGGYEQYF. The DNA of the CDR3 is TGTGCCAGTAGAAATAGCGGGGGCTACGAGCAGTACTTC. The chain employs TRBV25-1 and TRBJ2-7; 9 bases map to TRBD2. Germline V CDR1 and CDR2: MGHDK, SYGVNS. The CDR3 runs 13 residues. With V trimmed by 9 bases and J by 3 bases, 6 bases remained unmatched.

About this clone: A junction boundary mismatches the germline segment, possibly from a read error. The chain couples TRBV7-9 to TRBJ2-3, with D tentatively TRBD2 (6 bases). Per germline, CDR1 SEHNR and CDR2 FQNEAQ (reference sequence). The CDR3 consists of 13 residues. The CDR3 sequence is CSSYGGRPDTQYF. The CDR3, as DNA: TGTTCCAGCTATGGGGGGAGGCCAGATACGCAGTATTTT. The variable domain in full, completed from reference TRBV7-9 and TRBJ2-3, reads DTGVSQNPRHKITKRGQNVTFRCDPISEHNRLYWYRQTLGQGPEFLTYFQNEAQLEKSRLLSDRFSAERPKGSFSTLEIQRTEQGDSAMYLCSSYGGRPDTQYFGPGTRLTVL.

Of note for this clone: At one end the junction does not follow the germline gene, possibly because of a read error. CDR3 loop: CASRKLGQGLNQPQHF. CDR3 DNA: TGTGCCAGCAGAAAACTGGGGCAGGGCCTCAATCAGCCCCAGCATTTT. V is TRBV10-2 and J is TRBJ1-5, with D tentatively TRBD1 (5 bases). The CDR3 is 16 residues long. Germline loops: CDR1 WSHSY, CDR2 SAAADI.

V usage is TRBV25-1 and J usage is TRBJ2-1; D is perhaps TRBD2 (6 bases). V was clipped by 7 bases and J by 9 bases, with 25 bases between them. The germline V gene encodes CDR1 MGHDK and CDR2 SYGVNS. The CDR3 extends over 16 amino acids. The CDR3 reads CASTEGGGAVWGEQFF. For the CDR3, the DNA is TGTGCCAGCACCGAAGGTGGCGGGGCGGTCTGGGGTGAGCAGTTCTTC.

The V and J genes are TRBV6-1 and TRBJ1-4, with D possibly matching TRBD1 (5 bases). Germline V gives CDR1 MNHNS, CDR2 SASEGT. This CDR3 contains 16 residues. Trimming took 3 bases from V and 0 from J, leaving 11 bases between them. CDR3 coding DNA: TGTGCCAGCAGTGAGGCAGGGCTTGCAACTAATGAAAAACTGTTTTTT. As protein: CASSEAGLATNEKLFF.

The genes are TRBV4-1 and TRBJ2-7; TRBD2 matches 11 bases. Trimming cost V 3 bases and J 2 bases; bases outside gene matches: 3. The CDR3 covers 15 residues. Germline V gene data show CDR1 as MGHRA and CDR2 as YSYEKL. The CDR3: CASSHTSGSPYEQYF. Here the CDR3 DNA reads TGCGCCAGCAGCCATACTAGCGGGAGCCCCTACGAGCAGTACTTC.

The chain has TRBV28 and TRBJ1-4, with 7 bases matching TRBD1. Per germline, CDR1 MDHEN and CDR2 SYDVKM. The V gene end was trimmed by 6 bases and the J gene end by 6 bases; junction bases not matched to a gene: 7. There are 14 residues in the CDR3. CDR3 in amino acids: CASREPGGYEKLFF. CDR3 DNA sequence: TGTGCCAGCAGGGAGCCAGGGGGGTATGAAAAACTGTTTTTT.

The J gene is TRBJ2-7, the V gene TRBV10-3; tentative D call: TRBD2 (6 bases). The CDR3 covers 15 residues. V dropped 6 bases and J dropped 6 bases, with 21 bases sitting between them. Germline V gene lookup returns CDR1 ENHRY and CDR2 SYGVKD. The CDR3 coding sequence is TGTGCCATCAGGGGGGACTTACTGGGTGGGATCGAGCAGTACTTC. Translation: CAIRGDLLGGIEQYF.

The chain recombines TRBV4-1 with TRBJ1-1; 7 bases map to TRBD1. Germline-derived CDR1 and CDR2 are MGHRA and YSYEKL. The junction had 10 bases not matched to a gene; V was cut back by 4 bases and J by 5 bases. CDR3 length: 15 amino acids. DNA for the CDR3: TGCGCCAGCAGCCTACAGGGGTCCCTGGGGACTGAAGCTTTCTTT. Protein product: CASSLQGSLGTEAFF.

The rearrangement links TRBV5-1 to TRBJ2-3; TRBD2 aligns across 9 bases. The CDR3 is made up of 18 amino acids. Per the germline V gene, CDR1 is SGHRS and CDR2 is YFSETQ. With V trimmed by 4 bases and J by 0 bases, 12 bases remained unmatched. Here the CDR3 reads CASSPSAGGITSTDTQYF. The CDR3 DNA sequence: TGCGCCAGCAGCCCCTCTGCGGGGGGGATAACTAGCACAGATACGCAGTATTTT.

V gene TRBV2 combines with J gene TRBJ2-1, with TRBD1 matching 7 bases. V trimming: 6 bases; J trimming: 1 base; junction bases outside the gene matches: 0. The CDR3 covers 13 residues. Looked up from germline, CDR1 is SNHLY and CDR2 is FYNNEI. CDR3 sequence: CASRDRSYNEQFF. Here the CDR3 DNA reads TGTGCCAGCAGGGACAGGTCCTACAATGAGCAGTTCTTC. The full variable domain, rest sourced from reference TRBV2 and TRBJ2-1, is EPEVTQTPSHQVTQMGQEVILRCVPISNHLYFYWYRQILGQKVEFLVSFYNNEISEKSEIFDDQFSVERPDGSNFTLKIRSTKLEDSAMYFCASRDRSYNEQFFGPGTRLTVL.

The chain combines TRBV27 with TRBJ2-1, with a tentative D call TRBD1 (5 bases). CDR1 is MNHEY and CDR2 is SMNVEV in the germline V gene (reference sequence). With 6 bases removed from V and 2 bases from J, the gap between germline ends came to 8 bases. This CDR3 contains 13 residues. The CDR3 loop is CASRQVPYNEQFF. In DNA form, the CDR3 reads TGTGCCAGCAGACAGGTTCCCTACAATGAGCAGTTCTTC.

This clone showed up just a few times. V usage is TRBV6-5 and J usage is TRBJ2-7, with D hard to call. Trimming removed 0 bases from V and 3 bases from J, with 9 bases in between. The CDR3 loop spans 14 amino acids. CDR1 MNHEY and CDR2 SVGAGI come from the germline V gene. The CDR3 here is CASSYSGTVYEQYF. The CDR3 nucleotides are TGTGCCAGCAGTTACTCTGGTACGGTCTACGAGCAGTACTTC.

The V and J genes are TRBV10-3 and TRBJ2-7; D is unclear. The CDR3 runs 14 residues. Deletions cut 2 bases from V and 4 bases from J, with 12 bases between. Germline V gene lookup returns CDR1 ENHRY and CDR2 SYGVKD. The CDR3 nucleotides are TGTGCCATCAGTGAGAGGCAGGAATCATACGAGCAGTACTTC. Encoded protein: CAISERQESYEQYF.

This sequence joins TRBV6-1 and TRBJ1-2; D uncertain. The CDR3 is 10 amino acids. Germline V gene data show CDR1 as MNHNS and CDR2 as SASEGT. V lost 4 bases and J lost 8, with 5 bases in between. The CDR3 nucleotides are TGTGCCAGCAGTGCAGGCGGCTACACCTTC. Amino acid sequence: CASSAGGYTF.

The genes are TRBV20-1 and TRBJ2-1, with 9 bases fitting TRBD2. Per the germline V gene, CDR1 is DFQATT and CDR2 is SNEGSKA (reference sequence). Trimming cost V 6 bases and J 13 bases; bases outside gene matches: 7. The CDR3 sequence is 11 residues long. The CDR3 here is CSARLAENQFF. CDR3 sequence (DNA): TGCAGTGCAAGACTAGCGGAGAACCAGTTCTTC.

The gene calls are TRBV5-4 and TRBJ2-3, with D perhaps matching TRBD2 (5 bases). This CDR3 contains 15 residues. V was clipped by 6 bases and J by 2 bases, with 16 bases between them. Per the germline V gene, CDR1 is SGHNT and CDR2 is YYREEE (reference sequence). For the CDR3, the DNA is TGTGCCAGCATGAGTACCGCGCTAGCCACAGATACGCAGTATTTT. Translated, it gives CASMSTALATDTQYF.

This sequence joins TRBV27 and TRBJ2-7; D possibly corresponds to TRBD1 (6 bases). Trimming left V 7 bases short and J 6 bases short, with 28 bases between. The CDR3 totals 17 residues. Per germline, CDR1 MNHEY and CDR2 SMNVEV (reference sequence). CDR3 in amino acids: CASKLLGVGQGFGEQYF. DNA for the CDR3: TGTGCCAGCAAACTTTTAGGTGTCGGGCAGGGGTTCGGCGAGCAGTACTTC.

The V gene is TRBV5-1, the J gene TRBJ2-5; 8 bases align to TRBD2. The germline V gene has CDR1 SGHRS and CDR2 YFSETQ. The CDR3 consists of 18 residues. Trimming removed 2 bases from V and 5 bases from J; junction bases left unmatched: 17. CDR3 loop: CASSFPTSSSGSLETQYF. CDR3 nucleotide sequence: TGCGCCAGCAGCTTCCCTACCTCCTCCAGCGGGAGCTTGGAGACCCAGTACTTC.

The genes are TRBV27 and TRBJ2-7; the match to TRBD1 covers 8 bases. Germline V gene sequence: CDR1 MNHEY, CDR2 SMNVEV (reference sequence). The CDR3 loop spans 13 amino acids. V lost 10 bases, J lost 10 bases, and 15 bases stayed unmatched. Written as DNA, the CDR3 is TGTGCCACCGGGTTGGACAGGGTGGGTTCACAGTACTTC. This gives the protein CATGLDRVGSQYF.